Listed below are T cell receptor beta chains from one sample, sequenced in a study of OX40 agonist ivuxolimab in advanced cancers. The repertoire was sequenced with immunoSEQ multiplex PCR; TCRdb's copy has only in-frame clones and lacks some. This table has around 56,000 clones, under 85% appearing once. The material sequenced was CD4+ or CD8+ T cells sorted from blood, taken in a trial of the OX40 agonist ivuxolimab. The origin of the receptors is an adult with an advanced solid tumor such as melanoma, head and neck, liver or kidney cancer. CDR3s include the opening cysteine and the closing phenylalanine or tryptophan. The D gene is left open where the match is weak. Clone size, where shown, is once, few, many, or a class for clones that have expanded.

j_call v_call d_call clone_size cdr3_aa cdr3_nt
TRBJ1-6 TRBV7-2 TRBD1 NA CASSSLGQFDSPLHF TGTGCCAGCAGCTCCCTGGGACAGTTCGATTCACCCCTCCACTTT
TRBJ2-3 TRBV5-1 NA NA CASSPSGTDTQYF TGCGCCAGCAGCCCCTCTGGGACAGATACGCAGTATTTT
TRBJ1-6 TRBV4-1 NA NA CASSQRRDSPLHF TGCGCCAGCAGCCAAAGGCGTGATTCACCCCTCCACTTT
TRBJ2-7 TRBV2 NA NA CASSEELEYEQYF TGTGCCAGCAGTGAAGAGCTTGAATACGAGCAGTACTTC
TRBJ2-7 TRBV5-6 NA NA CASSRARGGEQYF TGTGCCAGCAGCCGTGCCAGGGGAGGCGAGCAGTACTTC
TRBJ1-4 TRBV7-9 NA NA CASSSWGGTNEKLFF TGTGCCAGCAGCTCTTGGGGGGGAACTAATGAAAAACTGTTTTTT
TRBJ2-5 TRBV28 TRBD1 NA CASSSSRDRGRETQYF TGTGCCAGCAGTAGCTCCCGGGACAGGGGCAGAGAGACCCAGTACTTC
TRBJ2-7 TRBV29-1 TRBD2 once CSVEGTSGSFEQYF TGCAGCGTTGAGGGGACTAGCGGGAGTTTCGAGCAGTACTTC
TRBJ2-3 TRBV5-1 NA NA CASSLAAVTDTQYF TGCGCCAGCAGCTTGGCGGCGGTCACAGATACGCAGTATTTT
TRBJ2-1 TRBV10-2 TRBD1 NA CASTGTGDPNEQFF TGCGCCAGTACCGGGACAGGGGACCCCAATGAGCAGTTCTTC
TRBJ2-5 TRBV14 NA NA CASSQASIPQETQYF TGTGCCAGCAGCCAAGCGTCTATCCCTCAAGAGACCCAGTACTTC
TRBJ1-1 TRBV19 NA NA CASRVDKANTEAFF TGTGCCAGTAGGGTTGACAAGGCGAACACTGAAGCTTTCTTT
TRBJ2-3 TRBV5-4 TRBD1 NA CASSSGQGKTDTQYF TGTGCCAGCAGCTCAGGACAGGGGAAGACAGATACGCAGTATTTT
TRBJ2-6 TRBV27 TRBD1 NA CASSITGVGANVLTF TGTGCCAGCAGTATCACAGGGGTTGGGGCCAACGTCCTGACTTTC
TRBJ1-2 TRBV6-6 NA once CASSYDLNYGYTF TGTGCCAGCAGTTACGACCTAAACTATGGCTACACCTTC
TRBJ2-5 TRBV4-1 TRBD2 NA CASSQDPSGGVRETQYF TGCGCCAGCAGCCAAGATCCCAGCGGGGGGGTTAGGGAGACCCAGTACTTC
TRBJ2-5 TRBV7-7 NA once CASSLGAGKETQYF TGTGCTAGCAGCTTAGGGGCAGGGAAGGAGACCCAGTACTTC
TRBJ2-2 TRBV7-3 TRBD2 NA CASSLRGQRGNTGELFF TGTGCCAGCAGCTTAAGGGGCCAGCGGGGTAACACCGGGGAGCTGTTTTTT
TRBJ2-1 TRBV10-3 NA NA CAISFEQAGQFF TGTGCCATCAGTTTCGAACAAGCGGGGCAGTTCTTC
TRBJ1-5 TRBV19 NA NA CASSMFAGPRYQPQHF TGTGCCAGTAGTATGTTCGCAGGACCCCGTTATCAGCCCCAGCATTTT
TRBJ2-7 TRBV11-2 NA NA CASSRARSGEQYF TGTGCCAGCAGCCGGGCTAGGAGTGGCGAGCAGTACTTC
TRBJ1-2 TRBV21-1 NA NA CASRKDGYTF TGTGCCAGCAGGAAGGATGGCTACACCTTC
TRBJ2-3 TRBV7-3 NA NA CASSFVGSLSDTQYF TGTGCCAGCAGCTTCGTAGGTAGCCTCTCAGATACGCAGTATTTT
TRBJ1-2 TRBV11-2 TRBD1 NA CASSAGGWEGYTF TGTGCCAGCAGCGCAGGGGGGTGGGAAGGCTACACCTTC
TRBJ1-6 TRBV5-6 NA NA CASSEGLGNSLLHF TGTGCCAGCAGCGAGGGACTTGGTAATTCACTCCTCCACTTT
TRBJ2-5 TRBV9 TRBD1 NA CASSVASGQGEETQYF TGTGCCAGCAGCGTAGCTTCCGGGCAGGGGGAAGAGACCCAGTACTTC
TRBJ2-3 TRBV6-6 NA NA CASSYAGGADTQYF TGTGCCAGCAGTTACGCTGGAGGGGCGGATACGCAGTATTTT
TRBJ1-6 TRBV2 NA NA CASSEDRNSPLHF TGTGCCAGCAGTGAAGACCGCAATTCACCCCTCCACTTT
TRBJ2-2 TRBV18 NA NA CASSADSSPLAGELFF TGTGCCAGCTCCGCGGACTCTTCCCCGCTTGCCGGGGAGCTGTTTTTT
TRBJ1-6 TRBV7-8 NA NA CASSLAMGNPGNSPLHF TGTGCCAGCAGCTTAGCGATGGGCAACCCAGGGAATTCACCCCTCCACTTT
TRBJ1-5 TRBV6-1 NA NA CASSRTVPPQHF TGTGCCAGCAGCAGGACAGTCCCGCCCCAGCATTTT
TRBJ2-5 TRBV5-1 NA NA CASSNGRTRGETQYF TGCGCCAGCAGCAACGGACGGACGAGGGGAGAGACCCAGTACTTC
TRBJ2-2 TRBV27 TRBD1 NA CASSFGTGFLPDTGELFF TGTGCCAGCAGTTTCGGGACAGGGTTCTTACCGGACACCGGGGAGCTGTTTTTT
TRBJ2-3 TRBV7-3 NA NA CASSPSLGTDTQYF TGTGCCAGCAGCCCCTCCCTAGGCACAGATACGCAGTATTTT
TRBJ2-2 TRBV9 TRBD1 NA CASSAQGTGELFF TGTGCCAGCAGCGCACAGGGGACGGGGGAGCTGTTTTTT
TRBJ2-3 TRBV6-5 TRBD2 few CASSYSASGGSDTQYF TGTGCCAGCAGTTACTCGGCTAGCGGGGGGTCAGATACGCAGTATTTT
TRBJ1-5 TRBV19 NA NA CASSIRGQGQPQHF TGTGCCAGTAGTATTAGAGGGCAGGGTCAGCCCCAGCATTTT
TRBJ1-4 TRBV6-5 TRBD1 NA CASRRQGRGEKLFF TGTGCCAGCAGACGACAGGGGAGGGGTGAAAAACTGTTTTTT
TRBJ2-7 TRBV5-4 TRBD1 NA CASSPDRAAYEQYF TGTGCCAGCAGCCCAGACAGGGCCGCCTACGAGCAGTACTTC
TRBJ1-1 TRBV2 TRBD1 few CASSTQGANTEAFF TGTGCCAGCAGTACCCAGGGGGCAAACACTGAAGCTTTCTTT
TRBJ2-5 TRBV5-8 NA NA CASSLYSQETQYF TGTGCCAGCAGCTTGTATAGTCAAGAGACCCAGTACTTC
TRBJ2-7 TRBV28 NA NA CASSLPPGYEQYF TGTGCCAGCAGTCTCCCTCCCGGATACGAGCAGTACTTC
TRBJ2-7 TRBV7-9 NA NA CASSFISARGSYEQYF TGTGCCAGCAGTTTTATTTCGGCCAGGGGCTCCTACGAGCAGTACTTC
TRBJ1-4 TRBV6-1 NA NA CASSRDKDEKLFF TGTGCCAGCAGCCGGGACAAAGATGAAAAACTGTTTTTT
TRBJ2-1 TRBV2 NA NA CASSRTGPYNEQFF TGTGCCAGCAGTCGTACAGGGCCCTACAATGAGCAGTTCTTC
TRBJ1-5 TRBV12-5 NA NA CASGFRRYQPQHF TGTGCTAGTGGTTTCAGACGGTATCAGCCCCAGCATTTT
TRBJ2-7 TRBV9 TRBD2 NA CASSVAQGLAGAYEQYF TGTGCCAGCAGCGTCGCACAGGGCCTAGCGGGAGCCTACGAGCAGTACTTC
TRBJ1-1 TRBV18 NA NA CASSPPSMNTEAFF TGTGCCAGCTCACCACCATCCATGAACACTGAAGCTTTCTTT
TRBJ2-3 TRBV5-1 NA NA CASSLTGTSTDTQYF TGCGCCAGCAGCTTGACAGGGACTAGCACAGATACGCAGTATTTT
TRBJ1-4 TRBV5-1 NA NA CASSPEAYFNEKLFF TGCGCCAGCAGCCCGGAGGCTTACTTTAATGAAAAACTGTTTTTT
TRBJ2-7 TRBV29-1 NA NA CSARDGYEQYF TGCAGCGCCCGGGACGGCTACGAGCAGTACTTC
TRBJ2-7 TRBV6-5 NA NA CASSSNRVSSYEQYF TGTGCCAGCAGTTCCAACAGGGTGAGCTCCTACGAGCAGTACTTC
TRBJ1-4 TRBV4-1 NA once CASSQVGGDEKLFF TGCGCCAGCAGCCAGGTGGGCGGGGATGAAAAACTGTTTTTT
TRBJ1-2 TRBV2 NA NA CASEGRGDYTF TGTGCCAGCGAGGGACGGGGCGACTACACCTTC
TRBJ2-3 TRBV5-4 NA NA CASSSRDIGTDTQYF TGTGCCAGCAGCTCCCGGGACATTGGCACAGATACGCAGTATTTT